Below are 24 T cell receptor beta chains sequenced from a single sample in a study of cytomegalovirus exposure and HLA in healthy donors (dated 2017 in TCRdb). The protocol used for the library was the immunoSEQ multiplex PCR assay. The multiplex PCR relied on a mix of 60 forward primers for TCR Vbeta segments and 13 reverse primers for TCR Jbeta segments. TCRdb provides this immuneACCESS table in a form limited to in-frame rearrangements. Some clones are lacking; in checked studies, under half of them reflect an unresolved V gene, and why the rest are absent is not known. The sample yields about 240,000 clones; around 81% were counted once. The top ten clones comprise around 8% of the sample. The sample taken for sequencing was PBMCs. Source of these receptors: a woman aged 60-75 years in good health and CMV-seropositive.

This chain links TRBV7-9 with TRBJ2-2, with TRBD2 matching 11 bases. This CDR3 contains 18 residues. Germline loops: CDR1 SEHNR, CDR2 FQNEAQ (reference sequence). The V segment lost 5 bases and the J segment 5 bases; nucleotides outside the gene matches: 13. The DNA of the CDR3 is TGTGCCAGCAGCCCCAGAACTAGCGGGAGAGGACGGACCGGGGAGCTGTTTTTT. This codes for CASSPRTSGRGRTGELFF.

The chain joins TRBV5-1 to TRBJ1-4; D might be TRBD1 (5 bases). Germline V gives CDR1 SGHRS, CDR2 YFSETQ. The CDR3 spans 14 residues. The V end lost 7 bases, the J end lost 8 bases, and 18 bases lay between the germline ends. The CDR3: CASSPRVGEEKLFF. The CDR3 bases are TGCGCCAGCTCTCCCAGGGTTGGAGAGGAAAAACTGTTTTTT.

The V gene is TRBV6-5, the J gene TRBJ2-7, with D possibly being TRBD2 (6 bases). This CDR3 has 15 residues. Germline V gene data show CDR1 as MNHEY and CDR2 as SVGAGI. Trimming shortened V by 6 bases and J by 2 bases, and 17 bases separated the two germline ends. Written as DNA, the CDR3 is TGTGCCAGCAGCCTGGACTATTCCTATACCTACGAGCAGTACTTC. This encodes CASSLDYSYTYEQYF.

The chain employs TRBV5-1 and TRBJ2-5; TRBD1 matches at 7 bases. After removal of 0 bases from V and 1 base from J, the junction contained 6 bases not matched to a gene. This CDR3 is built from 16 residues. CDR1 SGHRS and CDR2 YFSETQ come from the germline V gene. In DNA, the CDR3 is TGCGCCAGCAGCTTGGCCTATGACAGGGCCCAAGAGACCCAGTACTTC. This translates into CASSLAYDRAQETQYF.

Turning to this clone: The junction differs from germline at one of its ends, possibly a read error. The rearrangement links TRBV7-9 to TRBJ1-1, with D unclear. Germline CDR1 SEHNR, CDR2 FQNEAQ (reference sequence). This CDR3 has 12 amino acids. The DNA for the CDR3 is TGTTCCAGCAGCTTCATGAACACTGAAGCTTTCTTT. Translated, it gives CSSSFMNTEAFF.

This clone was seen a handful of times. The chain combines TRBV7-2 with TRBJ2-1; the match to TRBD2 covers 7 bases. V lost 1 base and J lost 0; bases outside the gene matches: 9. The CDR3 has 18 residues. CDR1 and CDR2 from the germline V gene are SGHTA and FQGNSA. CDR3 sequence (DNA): TGTGCCAGCAGCTTAGGGGTCCCTAGCGGTAGCTCCTACAATGAGCAGTTCTTC. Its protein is CASSLGVPSGSSYNEQFF.

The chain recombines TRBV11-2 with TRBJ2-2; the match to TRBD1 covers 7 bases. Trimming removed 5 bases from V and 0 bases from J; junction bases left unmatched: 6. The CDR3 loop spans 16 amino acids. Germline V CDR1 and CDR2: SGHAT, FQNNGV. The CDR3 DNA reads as TGTGCCAGCAGCCCCCGACAGGGCCCGAACACCGGGGAGCTGTTTTTT. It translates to CASSPRQGPNTGELFF.

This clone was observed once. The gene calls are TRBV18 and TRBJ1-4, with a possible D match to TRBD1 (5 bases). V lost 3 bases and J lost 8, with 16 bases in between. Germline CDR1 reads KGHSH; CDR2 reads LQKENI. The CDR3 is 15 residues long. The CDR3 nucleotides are TGTGCCAGCTCACCTACCCCGGACACGGACGAAAAACTGTTTTTT. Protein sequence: CASSPTPDTDEKLFF.

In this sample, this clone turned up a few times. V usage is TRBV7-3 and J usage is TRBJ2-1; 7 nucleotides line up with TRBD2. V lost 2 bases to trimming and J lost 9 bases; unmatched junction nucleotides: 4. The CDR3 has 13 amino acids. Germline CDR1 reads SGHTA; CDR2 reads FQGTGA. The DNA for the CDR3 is TGTGCCAGCAGCTTAGGGGCGGGAGTTGAGCAGTTCTTC. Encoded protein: CASSLGAGVEQFF.

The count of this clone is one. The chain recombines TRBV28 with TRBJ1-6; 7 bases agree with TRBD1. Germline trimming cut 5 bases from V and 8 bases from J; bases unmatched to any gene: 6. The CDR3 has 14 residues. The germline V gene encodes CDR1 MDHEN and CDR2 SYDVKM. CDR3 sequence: CASSGGGPYSPLHF. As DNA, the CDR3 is TGTGCCAGCAGTGGAGGGGGCCCATATTCACCCCTCCACTTT.

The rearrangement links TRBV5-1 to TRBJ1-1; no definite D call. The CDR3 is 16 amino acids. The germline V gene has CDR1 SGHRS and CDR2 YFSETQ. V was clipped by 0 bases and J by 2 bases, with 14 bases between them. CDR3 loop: CASSLALFSPNTEAFF. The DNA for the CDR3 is TGCGCCAGCAGCTTGGCCTTATTTAGCCCCAACACTGAAGCTTTCTTT.

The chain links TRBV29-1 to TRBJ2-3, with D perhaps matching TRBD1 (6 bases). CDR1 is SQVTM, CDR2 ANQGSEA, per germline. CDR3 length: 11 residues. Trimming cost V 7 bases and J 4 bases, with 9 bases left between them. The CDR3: CSGAGADTQYF. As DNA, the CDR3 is TGCAGCGGGGCAGGGGCAGATACGCAGTATTTT.

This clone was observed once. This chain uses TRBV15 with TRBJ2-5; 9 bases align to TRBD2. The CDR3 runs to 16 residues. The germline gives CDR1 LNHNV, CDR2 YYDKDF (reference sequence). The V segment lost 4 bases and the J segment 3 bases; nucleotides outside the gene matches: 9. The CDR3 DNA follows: TGTGCCACCAGCACCCGAAGGAGACTAGCGGAAGAGACCCAGTACTTC. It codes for CATSTRRRLAEETQYF. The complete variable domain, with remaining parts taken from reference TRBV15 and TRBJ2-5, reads DAMVIQNPRYQVTQFGKPVTLSCSQTLNHNVMYWYQQKSSQAPKLLFHYYDKDFNNEADTPDNFQSRRPNTSFCFLDIRSPGLGDTAMYLCATSTRRRLAEETQYFGPGTRLLVL.

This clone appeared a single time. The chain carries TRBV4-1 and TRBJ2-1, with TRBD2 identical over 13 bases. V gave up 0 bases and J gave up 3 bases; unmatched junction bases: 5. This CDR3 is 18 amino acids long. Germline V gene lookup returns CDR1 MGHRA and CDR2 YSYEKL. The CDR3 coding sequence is TGCGCCAGCAGCCAAGAAGGACTAGCGGGAGTATTCTACAATGAGCAGTTCTTC. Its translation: CASSQEGLAGVFYNEQFF.

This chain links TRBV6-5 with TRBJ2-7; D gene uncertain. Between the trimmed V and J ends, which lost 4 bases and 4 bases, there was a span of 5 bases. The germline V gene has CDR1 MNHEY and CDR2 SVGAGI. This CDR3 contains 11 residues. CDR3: CASSSLYEQYF. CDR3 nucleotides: TGTGCCAGCAGTTCCCTATACGAGCAGTACTTC.

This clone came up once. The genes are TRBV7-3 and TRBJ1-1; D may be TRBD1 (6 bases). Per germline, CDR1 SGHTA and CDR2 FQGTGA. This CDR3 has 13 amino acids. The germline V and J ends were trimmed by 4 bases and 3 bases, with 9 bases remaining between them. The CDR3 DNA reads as TGTGCCAGCAGCTGGGGGCGGGACACTGAAGCTTTCTTT. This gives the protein CASSWGRDTEAFF.

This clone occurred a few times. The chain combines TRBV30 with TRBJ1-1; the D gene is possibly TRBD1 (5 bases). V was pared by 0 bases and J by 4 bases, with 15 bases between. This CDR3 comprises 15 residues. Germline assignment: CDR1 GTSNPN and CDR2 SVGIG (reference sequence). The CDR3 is CAWSVIGAARTEAFF. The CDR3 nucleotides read TGTGCCTGGAGTGTGATAGGGGCAGCCCGCACTGAAGCTTTCTTT.

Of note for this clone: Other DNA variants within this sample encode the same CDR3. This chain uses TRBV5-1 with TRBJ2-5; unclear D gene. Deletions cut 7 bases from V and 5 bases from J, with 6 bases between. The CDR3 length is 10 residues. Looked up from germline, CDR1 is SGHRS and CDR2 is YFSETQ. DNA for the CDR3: TGCGCCAGCGGTAGCGAGACCCAGTACTTC. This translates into CASGSETQYF.

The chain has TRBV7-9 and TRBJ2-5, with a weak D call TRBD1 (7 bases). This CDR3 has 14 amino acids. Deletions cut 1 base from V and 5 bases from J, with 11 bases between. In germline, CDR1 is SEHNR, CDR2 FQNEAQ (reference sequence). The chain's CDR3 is CASSLEQGRETQYF. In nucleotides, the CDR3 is TGTGCCAGCAGCTTAGAACAGGGGAGGGAGACCCAGTACTTC. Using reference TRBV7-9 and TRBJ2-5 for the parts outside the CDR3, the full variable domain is DTGVSQNPRHKITKRGQNVTFRCDPISEHNRLYWYRQTLGQGPEFLTYFQNEAQLEKSRLLSDRFSAERPKGSFSTLEIQRTEQGDSAMYLCASSLEQGRETQYFGPGTRLLVL.

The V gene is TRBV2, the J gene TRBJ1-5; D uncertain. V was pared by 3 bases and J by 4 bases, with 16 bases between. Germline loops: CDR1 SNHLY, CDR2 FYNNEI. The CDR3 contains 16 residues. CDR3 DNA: TGTGCCAGCAGTGATCCGGTCGGACGGGGAAATCAGCCCCAGCATTTT. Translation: CASSDPVGRGNQPQHF.

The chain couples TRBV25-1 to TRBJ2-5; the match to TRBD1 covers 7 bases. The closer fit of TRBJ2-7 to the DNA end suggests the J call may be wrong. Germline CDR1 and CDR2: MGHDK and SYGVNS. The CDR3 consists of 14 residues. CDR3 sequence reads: CASSVGTEYYEQYF. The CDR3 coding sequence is TGTGCCAGCAGTGTTGGGACAGAGTACTACGAGCAGTACTTC.

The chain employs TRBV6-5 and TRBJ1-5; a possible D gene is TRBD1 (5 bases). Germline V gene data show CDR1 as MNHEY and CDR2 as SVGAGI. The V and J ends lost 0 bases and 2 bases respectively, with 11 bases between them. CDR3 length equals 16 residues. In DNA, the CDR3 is TGTGCCAGCAGTTACTCGGGCGGGGGGGGCAATCAGCCCCAGCATTTT. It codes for CASSYSGGGGNQPQHF.

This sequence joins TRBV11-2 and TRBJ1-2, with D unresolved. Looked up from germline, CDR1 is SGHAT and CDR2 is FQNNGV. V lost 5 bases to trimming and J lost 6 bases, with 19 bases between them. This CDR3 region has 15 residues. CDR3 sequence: CASSPFDQFTNGYTF. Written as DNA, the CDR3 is TGTGCCAGCAGCCCATTCGACCAATTTACTAATGGCTACACCTTC. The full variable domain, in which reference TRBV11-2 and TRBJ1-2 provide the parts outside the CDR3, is EAGVAQSPRYKIIEKRQSVAFWCNPISGHATLYWYQQILGQGPKLLIQFQNNGVVDDSQLPKDRFSAERLKGVDSTLKIQPAKLEDSAVYLCASSPFDQFTNGYTFGSGTRLTVV.

The CDR3 DNA sequence: TGCGCCAGCAGCTTGGAGCCGAGATCCAACGAGCAGTACTTC. Residues: CASSLEPRSNEQYF. The rearrangement joins TRBV5-1 to TRBJ2-7; D unresolved. V lost 0 bases, J lost 5 bases, and 12 bases lay in between. Germline lookup yields CDR1 SGHRS and CDR2 YFSETQ. The CDR3 has 14 residues.